Listed below are T cell receptor beta chains from one sample, sequenced in a study of blood T cell repertoires in COVID-19. Sequencing was performed with immunoSEQ multiplex PCR; in TCRdb, only in-frame clones are kept and a portion is missing. The sample yields 180,000 or so clones, approximately 80% seen once. Sequenced input: PBMCs or T cells enriched from blood (not recorded which). These receptors came from a man aged 50-60 years who had recovered from COVID-19. The CDR3 runs from the conserved cysteine through the conserved F or W. Fields, in order: D gene, J gene, V gene, clone size, CDR3 protein, CDR3 DNA. The D gene is left open where the match is weak. Not every row has a clone size; where given, it reads once, few, many or a size class.

. | TRBJ2-1 | TRBV27 | . | CASSLIGGGGTSEQFF | TGTGCCAGCAGTTTAATTGGGGGAGGGGGTACAAGTGAGCAGTTCTTC
. | TRBJ2-2 | TRBV29-1 | . | CSAMRGIGTGELFF | TGCAGCGCCATGAGGGGGATCGGCACCGGGGAGCTGTTTTTT
TRBD1 | TRBJ2-7 | TRBV5-1 | . | CASSSGQGALYEQYF | TGCGCCAGCAGCTCCGGACAGGGGGCTTTATACGAGCAGTACTTC
. | TRBJ2-7 | TRBV27 | . | CASSKKGQFYEQYF | TGTGCCAGCAGCAAAAAAGGACAGTTCTACGAGCAGTACTTC
. | TRBJ2-7 | TRBV6-5 | . | CASRLSYEQYF | TGTGCCAGCAGGCTATCCTACGAGCAGTACTTC
TRBD1 | TRBJ1-1 | TRBV24-1 | . | CAPPVGAGGRDWAEAFF | TGTGCCCCCCCCGTCGGGGCAGGGGGCAGAGATTGGGCTGAAGCTTTCTTT
TRBD1 | TRBJ1-3 | TRBV28 | . | CASSFQGADTIYF | TGTGCCAGCAGTTTCCAGGGGGCTGACACCATATATTTT
TRBD1 | TRBJ1-4 | TRBV19 | . | CASSGAGTANEKLFF | TGTGCCAGTAGTGGCGCGGGGACAGCTAATGAAAAACTGTTTTTT
TRBD2 | TRBJ2-5 | TRBV28 | . | CASSLAGGQETQYF | TGTGCCAGCAGTTTGGCGGGGGGGCAAGAGACCCAGTACTTC
TRBD1 | TRBJ1-6 | TRBV5-1 | few | CASSLDLGTGNSPLHF | TGCGCCAGCAGCTTGGACCTCGGGACAGGAAATTCACCCCTCCACTTT
. | TRBJ2-7 | TRBV5-6 | . | CASSLGGPSYEQYF | TGTGCCAGCAGCTTGGGGGGGCCCTCCTACGAGCAGTACTTC
TRBD1 | TRBJ2-5 | TRBV3-1/TRBV3-2 | . | CASSQMDRGQETQYF | TGTGCCAGCAGCCAGATGGACAGGGGGCAAGAGACCCAGTACTTC
. | TRBJ1-1 | TRBV5-1 | . | CASSNGYRAFF | TGCGCCAGCAGCAACGGGTACCGAGCTTTCTTT
. | TRBJ1-2 | TRBV4-1 | . | CASSLYHSFGNYGYTF | TGCGCCAGCAGCCTCTATCACAGCTTCGGTAACTATGGCTACACCTTC
TRBD2 | TRBJ2-7 | TRBV2 | . | CASSEGGSGGQEEQYF | TGTGCCAGCAGTGAGGGCGGTAGCGGGGGGCAGGAAGAGCAGTACTTC
TRBD1 | TRBJ2-4 | TRBV28 | . | CASSLDRGRAKNIQYF | TGTGCCAGCAGTTTGGACAGGGGGAGAGCCAAAAACATTCAGTACTTC
TRBD2 | TRBJ2-3 | TRBV9 | . | CASSVDTSGSPDTQYF | TGTGCCAGCAGCGTGGATACTAGCGGGAGCCCAGATACGCAGTATTTT
. | TRBJ2-7 | TRBV5-4 | . | CASSPGTQMGEQYF | TGTGCCAGCAGCCCGGGGACACAAATGGGCGAGCAGTACTTC
TRBD1 | TRBJ2-1 | TRBV2 | . | CASRAGTGDYNEQFF | TGTGCCAGCAGGGCAGGGACAGGGGATTACAATGAGCAGTTCTTC
. | TRBJ1-4 | TRBV2 | . | CASSDAVQWNEKLFF | TGTGCCAGCAGTGATGCGGTCCAGTGGAATGAAAAACTGTTTTTT
TRBD1 | TRBJ1-1 | TRBV19 | . | CASSSPGTVNTEAFF | TGTGCCAGTAGTTCCCCCGGGACAGTCAACACTGAAGCTTTCTTT
. | TRBJ2-3 | TRBV28 | once | CASRGRDTPGYF | TGTGCCAGCAGGGGCAGGGACACTCCGGGGTATTTT
TRBD2 | TRBJ2-3 | TRBV5-1 | . | CASSLGLAGRSGTDTQYF | TGCGCCAGCAGCTTGGGGCTAGCGGGTCGATCGGGCACAGATACGCAGTATTTT
. | TRBJ1-5 | TRBV2 | . | CASMPAGYSNQPQHF | TGTGCCAGCATGCCCGCAGGTTATAGCAATCAGCCCCAGCATTTT
. | TRBJ2-5 | TRBV28 | . | CASTRRHQETQYF | TGTGCCAGCACTCGGCGGCACCAAGAGACCCAGTACTTC
. | TRBJ2-2 | TRBV29-1 | once | CSVVEGGTGELFF | TGCAGCGTCGTGGAGGGGGGGACCGGGGAGCTGTTTTTT
. | TRBJ1-4 | TRBV6-5 | . | CASSPPNNEKLFF | TGTGCCAGCAGTCCGCCTAATAATGAAAAACTGTTTTTT
TRBD1 | TRBJ2-5 | TRBV6-2/TRBV6-3 | . | CASSYSRQGARETQYF | TGTGCCAGCAGTTACTCAAGACAGGGGGCGAGGGAGACCCAGTACTTC
. | TRBJ2-4 | TRBV6-1 | . | CASSEWRGGIQYF | TGTGCCAGCAGTGAATGGAGGGGAGGCATTCAGTACTTC
. | TRBJ2-4 | TRBV27 | . | CASSLGTGVLAKNIQYF | TGTGCCAGCAGTTTAGGTACAGGAGTATTAGCCAAAAACATTCAGTACTTC
TRBD1 | TRBJ1-6 | TRBV7-8 | . | CASSLGRGHNSPLHF | TGTGCCAGCAGCTTAGGCAGGGGGCATAATTCACCCCTCCACTTT
. | TRBJ1-4 | TRBV11-2 | once | CASTLMGGFNEKLFF | TGTGCCAGCACCCTGATGGGCGGGTTTAATGAAAAACTGTTTTTT
. | TRBJ1-4 | TRBV18 | . | CASSHRDTGEKLFF | TGTGCCAGCTCACACCGGGACACCGGAGAAAAACTGTTTTTT
TRBD2 | TRBJ2-7 | TRBV3-1/TRBV3-2 | . | CASSQGLAGAQTYEQYF | TGTGCCAGCAGCCAAGGACTAGCGGGAGCTCAAACCTACGAGCAGTACTTC
. | TRBJ2-7 | TRBV6-1 | . | CASSDRTAAPYEQYF | TGTGCCAGCAGTGACCGGACAGCGGCTCCGTACGAGCAGTACTTC